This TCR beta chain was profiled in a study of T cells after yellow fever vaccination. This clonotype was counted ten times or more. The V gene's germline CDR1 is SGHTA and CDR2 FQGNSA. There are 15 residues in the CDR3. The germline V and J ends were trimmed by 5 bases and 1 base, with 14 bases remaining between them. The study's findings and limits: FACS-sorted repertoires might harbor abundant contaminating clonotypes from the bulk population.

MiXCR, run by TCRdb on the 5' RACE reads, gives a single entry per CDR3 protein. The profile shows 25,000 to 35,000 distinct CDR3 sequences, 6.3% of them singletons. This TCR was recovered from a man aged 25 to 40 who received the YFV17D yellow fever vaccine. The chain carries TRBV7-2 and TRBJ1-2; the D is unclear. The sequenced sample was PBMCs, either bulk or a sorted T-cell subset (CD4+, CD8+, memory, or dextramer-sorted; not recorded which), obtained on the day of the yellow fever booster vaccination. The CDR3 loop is CASSLFGGLNYGYTF. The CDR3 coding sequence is TGTGCCAGCAGCCTCTTTGGCGGGCTTAACTATGGCTACACCTTC.